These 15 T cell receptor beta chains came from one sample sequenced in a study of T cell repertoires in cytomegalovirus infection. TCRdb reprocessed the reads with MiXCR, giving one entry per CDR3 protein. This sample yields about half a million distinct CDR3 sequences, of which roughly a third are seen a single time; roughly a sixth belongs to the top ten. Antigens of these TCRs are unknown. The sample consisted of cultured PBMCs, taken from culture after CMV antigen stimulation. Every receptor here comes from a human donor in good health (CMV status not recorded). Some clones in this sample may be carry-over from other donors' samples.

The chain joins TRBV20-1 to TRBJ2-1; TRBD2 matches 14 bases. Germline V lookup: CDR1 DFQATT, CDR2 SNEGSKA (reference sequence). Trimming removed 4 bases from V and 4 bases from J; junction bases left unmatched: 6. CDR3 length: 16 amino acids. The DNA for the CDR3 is TGCAGTGCTAATCGACTAGCGGGAGGGATATACAATGAGCAGTTCTTC. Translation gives CSANRLAGGIYNEQFF.

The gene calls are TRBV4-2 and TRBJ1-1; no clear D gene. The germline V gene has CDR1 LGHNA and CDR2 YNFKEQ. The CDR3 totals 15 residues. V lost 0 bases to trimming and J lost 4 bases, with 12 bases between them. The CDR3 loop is CASSQEWDQRTEAFF. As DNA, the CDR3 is TGTGCCAGCAGCCAAGAGTGGGATCAGCGCACTGAAGCTTTCTTT.

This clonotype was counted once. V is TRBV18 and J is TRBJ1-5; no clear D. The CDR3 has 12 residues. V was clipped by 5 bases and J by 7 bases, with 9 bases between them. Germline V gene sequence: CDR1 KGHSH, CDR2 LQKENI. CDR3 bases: TGTGCCAGCTCAGAGAGTAGACAGCCCCAGCATTTT. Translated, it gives CASSESRQPQHF.

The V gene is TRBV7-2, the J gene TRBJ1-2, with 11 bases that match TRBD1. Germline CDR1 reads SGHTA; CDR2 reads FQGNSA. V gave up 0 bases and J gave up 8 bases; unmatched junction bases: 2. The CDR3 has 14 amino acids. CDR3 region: CASSLADRGLGYTF. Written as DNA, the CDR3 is TGTGCCAGCAGCTTAGCGGACAGGGGGCTAGGCTACACCTTC.

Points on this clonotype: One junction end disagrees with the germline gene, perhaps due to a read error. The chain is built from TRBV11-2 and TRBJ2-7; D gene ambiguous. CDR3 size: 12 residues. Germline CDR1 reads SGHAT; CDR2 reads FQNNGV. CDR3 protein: CVSSLVMVEQYF. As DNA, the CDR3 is TGTGTCAGCAGCTTAGTTATGGTCGAGCAGTACTTC. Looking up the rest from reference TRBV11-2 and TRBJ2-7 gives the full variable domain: EAGVAQSPRYKIIEKRQSVAFWCNPISGHATLYWYQQILGQGPKLLIQFQNNGVVDDSQLPKDRFSAERLKGVDSTLKIQPAKLEDSAVYLCVSSLVMVEQYFGPGTRLTVT.

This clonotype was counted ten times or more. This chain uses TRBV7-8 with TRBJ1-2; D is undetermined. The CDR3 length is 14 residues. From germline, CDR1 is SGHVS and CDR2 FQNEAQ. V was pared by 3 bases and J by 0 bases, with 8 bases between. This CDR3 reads CASSLGGTNYGYTF. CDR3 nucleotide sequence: TGTGCCAGCAGCTTGGGAGGCACTAACTATGGCTACACCTTC.

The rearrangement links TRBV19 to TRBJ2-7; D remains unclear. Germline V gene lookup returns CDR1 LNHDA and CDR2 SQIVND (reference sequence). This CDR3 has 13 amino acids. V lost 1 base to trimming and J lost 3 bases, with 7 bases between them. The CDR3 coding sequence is TGTGCCAGTAGTATAGGGTCAGACTACGAGCAGTACTTC. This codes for CASSIGSDYEQYF.

CDR3 DNA: TGTGCCAGCAGTTTATTTTCCGGTCCCCCAGATACGCAGTATTTT. Encoded protein: CASSLFSGPPDTQYF. The rearrangement links TRBV12-3 or TRBV12-4 to TRBJ2-3; the D is unclear. This CDR3 has 15 amino acids. V shed 2 bases and J shed 4 bases, with 13 bases lying between them.

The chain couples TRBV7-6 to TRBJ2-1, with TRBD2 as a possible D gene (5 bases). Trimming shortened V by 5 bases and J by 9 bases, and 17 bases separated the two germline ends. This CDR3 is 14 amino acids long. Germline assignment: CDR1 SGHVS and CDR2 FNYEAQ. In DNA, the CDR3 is TGTGCCAGCAGCCCGCCGGGGATTAGTGCTGAGCAGTTCTTC. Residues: CASSPPGISAEQFF.

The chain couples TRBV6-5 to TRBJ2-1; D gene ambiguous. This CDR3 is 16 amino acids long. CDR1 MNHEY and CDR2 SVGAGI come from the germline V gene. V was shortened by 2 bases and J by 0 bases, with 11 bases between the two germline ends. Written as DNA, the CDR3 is TGTGCCAGCAGTTACGAAGGCAGAGGCTCCTACAATGAGCAGTTCTTC. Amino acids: CASSYEGRGSYNEQFF.

The DNA for the CDR3 is TGTGCCAGCAGCCAACTGAGGAACACCGGGGAGCTGTTTTTT. Protein sequence: CASSQLRNTGELFF. V is TRBV7-9 and J is TRBJ2-2; D not resolved. Per germline, CDR1 SEHNR and CDR2 FQNEAQ (reference sequence). The V and J ends lost 5 bases and 1 base respectively, with 8 bases between them. The CDR3 sequence is 14 residues long.

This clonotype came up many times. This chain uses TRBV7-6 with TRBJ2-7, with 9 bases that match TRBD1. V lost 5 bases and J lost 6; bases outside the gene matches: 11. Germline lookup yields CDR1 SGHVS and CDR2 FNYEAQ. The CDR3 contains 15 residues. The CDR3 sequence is CASSPVLGQGSEQYF. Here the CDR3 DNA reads TGTGCCAGCAGCCCAGTGTTGGGACAGGGTTCCGAGCAGTACTTC.

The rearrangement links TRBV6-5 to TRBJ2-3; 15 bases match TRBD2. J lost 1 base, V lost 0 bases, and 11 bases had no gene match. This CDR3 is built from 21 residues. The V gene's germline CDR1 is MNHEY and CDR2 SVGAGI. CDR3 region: CASSYSGPGLAGGGGTDTQYF. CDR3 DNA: TGTGCCAGCAGTTACTCGGGACCGGGACTAGCGGGAGGTGGGGGCACAGATACGCAGTATTTT.

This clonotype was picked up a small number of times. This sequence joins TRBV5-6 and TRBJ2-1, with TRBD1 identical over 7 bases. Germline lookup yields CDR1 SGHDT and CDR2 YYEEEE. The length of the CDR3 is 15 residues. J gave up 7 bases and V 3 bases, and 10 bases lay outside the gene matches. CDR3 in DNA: TGTGCCAGCAGCTGGATCGGGACAGATCGTAATGAGCAGTTCTTC. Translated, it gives CASSWIGTDRNEQFF.

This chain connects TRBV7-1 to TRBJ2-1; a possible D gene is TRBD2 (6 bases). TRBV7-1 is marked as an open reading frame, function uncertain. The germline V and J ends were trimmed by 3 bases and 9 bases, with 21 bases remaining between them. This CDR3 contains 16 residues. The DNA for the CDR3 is TGTGCCAGCAGCTCCGCGCGGGCGGGGCCCCTGGGTGAGCAGTTCTTC. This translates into CASSSARAGPLGEQFF.